This T cell receptor (beta chain) was retrieved from a study of a mutant IDH1 vaccine in newly diagnosed glioma. Background on the study: In weeks 1, 3, 5, 7, 11, 15, 19 and 23, patients were immunized, eight times in all. Treated patients, averaging roughly 40 years, were approximately 60% male and around 40% female. Study-level findings and limits: Pseudoprogression appears to have had no connection to changes in top peripheral T cell clonotypes.

About this clone itself: No antigen is known for it.

CDR1 is LNHDA, CDR2 SQIVND, per germline (reference sequence). The V gene lost 2 bases and the J gene lost 3 bases, with 22 bases spanning the gap. This CDR3 comprises 18 residues. The method was immunoSEQ multiplex PCR; TCRdb's version includes in-frame clones alone and lacks a portion of them. The data contain nearly 30,000 clones, 87% of them singletons. Time point indicated: week 5, during vaccination. Each dose delivered 300 ug of mutant IDH1 20-mer peptide subcutaneously with imiquimod. This receptor was obtained from a woman aged 40 to 50 with glioma. Some clones in this sample may be carry-over from other donors' samples. The sequencing used peripheral blood mononuclear cells (PBMCs), collected from a glioma patient whose treatment included an IDH1 peptide vaccine. The chain has TRBV19 and TRBJ1-1; D may be TRBD1 (5 bases). DNA of the CDR3: TGTGCCAGTAGTATATTAGAGCAGGGTTCTACGGAAGACACTGAAGCTTTCTTT. Its protein product is CASSILEQGSTEDTEAFF. Full variable domain (remainder filled in from reference TRBV19 and TRBJ1-1): DGGITQSPKYLFRKEGQNVTLSCEQNLNHDAMYWYRQDPGQGLRLIYYSQIVNDFQKGDIAEGYSVSREKKESFPLTVTSAQKNPTAFYLCASSILEQGSTEDTEAFFGQGTRLTVV.